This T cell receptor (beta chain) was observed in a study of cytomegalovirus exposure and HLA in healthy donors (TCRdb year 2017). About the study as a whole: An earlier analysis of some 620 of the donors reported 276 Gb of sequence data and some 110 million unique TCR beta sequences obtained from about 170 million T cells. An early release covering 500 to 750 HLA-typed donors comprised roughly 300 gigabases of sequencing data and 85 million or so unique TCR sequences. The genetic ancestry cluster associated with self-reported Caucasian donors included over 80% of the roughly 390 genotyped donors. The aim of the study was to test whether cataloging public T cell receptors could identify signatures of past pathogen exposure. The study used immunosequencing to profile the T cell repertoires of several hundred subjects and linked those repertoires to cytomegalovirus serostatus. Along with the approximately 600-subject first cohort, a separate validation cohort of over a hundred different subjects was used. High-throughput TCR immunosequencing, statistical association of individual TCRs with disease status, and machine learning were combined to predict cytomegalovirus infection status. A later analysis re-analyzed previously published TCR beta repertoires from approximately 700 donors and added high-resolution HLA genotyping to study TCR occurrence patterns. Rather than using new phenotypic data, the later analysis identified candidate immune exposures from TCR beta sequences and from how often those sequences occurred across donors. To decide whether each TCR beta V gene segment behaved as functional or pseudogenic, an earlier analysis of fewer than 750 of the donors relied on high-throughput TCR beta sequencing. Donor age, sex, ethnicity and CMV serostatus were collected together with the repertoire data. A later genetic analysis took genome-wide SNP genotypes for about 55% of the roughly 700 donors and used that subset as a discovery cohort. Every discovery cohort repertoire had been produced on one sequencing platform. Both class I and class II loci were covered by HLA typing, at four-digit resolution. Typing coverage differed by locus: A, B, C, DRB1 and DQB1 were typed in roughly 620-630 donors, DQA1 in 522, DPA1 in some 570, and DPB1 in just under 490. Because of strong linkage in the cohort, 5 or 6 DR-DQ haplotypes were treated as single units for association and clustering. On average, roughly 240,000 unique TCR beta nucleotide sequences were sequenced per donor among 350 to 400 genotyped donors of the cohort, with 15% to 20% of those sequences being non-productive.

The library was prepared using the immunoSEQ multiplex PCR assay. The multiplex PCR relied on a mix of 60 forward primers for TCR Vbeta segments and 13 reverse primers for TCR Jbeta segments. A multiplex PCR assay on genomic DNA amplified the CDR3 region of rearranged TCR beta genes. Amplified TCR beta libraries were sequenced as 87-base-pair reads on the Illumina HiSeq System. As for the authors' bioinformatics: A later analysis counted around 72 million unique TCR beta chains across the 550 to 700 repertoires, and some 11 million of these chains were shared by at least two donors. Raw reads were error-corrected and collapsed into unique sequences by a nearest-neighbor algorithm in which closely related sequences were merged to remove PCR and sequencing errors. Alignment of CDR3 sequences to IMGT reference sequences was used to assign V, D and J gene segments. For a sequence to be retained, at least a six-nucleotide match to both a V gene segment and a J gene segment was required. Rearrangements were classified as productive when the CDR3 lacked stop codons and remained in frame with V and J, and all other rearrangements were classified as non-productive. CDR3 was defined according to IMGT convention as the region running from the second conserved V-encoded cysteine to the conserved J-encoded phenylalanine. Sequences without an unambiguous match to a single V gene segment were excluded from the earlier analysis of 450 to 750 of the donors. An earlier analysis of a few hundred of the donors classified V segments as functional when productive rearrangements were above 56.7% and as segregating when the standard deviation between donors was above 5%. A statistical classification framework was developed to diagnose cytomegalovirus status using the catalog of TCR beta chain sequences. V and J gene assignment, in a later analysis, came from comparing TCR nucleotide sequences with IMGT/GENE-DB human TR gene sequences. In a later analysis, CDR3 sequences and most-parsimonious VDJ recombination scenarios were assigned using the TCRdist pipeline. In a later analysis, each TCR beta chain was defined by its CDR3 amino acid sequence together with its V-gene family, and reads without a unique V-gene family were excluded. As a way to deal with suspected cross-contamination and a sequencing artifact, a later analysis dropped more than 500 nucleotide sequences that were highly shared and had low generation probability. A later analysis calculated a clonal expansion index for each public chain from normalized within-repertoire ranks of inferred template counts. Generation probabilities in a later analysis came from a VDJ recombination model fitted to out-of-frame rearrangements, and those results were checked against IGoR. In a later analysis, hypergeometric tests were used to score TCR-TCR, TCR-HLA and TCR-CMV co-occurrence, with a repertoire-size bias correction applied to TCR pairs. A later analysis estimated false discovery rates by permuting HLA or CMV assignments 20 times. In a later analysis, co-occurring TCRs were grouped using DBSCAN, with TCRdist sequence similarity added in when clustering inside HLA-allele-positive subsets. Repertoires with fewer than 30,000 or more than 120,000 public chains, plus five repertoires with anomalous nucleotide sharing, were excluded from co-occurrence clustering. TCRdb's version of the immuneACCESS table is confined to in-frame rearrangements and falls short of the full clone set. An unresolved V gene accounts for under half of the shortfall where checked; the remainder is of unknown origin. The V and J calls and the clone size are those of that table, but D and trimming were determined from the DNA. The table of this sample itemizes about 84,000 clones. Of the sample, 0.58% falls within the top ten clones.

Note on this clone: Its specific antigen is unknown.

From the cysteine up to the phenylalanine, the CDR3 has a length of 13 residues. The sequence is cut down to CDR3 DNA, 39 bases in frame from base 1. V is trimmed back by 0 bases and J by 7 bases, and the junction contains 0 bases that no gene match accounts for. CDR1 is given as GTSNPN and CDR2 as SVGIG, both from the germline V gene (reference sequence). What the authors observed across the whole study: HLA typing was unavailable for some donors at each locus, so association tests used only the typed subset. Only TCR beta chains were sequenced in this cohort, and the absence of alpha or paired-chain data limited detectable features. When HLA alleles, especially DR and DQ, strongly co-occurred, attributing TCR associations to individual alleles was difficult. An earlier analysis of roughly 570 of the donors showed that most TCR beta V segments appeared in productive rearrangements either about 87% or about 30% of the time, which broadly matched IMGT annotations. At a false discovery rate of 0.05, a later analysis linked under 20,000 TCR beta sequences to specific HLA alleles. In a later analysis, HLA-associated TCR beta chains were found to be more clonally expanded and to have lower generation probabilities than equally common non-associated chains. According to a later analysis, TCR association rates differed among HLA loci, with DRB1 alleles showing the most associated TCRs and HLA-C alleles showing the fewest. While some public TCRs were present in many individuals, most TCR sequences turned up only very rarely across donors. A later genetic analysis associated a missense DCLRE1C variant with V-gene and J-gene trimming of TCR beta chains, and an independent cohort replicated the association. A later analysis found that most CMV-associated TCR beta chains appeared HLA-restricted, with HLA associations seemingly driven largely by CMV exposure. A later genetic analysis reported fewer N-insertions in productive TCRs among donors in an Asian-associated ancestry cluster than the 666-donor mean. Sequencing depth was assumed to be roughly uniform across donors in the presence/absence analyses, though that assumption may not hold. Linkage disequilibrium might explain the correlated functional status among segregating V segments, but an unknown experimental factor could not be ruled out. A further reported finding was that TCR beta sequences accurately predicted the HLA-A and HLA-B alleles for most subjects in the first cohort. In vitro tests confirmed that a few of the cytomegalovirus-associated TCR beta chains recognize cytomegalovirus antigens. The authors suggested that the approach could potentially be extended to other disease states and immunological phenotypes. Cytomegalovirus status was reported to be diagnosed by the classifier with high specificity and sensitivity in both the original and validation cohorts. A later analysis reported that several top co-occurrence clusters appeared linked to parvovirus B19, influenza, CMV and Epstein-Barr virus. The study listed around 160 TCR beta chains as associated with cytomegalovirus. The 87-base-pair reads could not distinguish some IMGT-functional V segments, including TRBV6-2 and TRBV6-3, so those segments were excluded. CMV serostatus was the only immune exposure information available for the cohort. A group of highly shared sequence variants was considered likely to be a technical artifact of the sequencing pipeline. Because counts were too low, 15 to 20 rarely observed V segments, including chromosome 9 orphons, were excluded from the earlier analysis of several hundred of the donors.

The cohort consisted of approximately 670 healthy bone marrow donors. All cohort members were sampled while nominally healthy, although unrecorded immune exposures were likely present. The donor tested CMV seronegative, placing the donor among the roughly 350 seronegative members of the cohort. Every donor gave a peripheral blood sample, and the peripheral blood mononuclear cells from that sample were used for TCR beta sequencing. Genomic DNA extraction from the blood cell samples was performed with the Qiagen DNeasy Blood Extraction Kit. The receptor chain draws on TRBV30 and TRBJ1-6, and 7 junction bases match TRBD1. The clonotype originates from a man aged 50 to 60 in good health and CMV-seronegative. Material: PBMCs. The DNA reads TGTGCCTGGAGTGTACAGGGGAATTCACCCCTCCACTTT. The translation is CAWSVQGNSPLHF.